The source of this T cell receptor (beta chain) is a study of blood T cell repertoires in COVID-19 (dated by TCRdb to 2018 to 2020). A note on the overall study: Samples from collaborators originated in the United States, Italy and Spain and spanned both the acute and convalescent phases of COVID-19. The samples were drawn from the first 160 participants of the ongoing ImmuneRACE study and from 950 to 1,500 subjects provided by 6 global collaborators. Where available, HLA class I and class II types were taken from metadata supplied by the sample provider and were not determined by assay-based typing. The repertoires were made available in a free public database intended to serve as a resource for research on the immune response to SARS-CoV-2. The sample metadata nearly always contained a de-identified subject ID, COVID-19 status, age in years and sex. The prospective study material was composed of cDNA or gDNA derived from T cells, B-cell-depleted T cells, or PBMCs. The dataset comprised deeply sampled blood TCRbeta repertoires from subjects exposed to, actively infected with, or recovered from COVID-19. Study-wide conclusions, independent of this receptor: The quantity of clinical and demographic metadata differed by source and by participant and was supplied without curation.

On this clone: Which antigen it targets is not known. Per-base qualities were not stored, and no clone one base away is much larger.

TCRbeta CDR3 regions were amplified from genomic DNA using the immunoSEQ Assay, a bias-controlled multiplex PCR. Per the source publication's procedure: Nucleated cell counts per sample were estimated from amplification of reference gene primers within the assay. Sequence reads were collapsed and filtered to measure the absolute abundance of every unique TCRbeta CDR3 rearrangement. Productive Simpson clonality was computed per sample as the square root of Simpson's diversity index over productive rearrangements. The source is immuneACCESS, and TCRdb retained only in-frame sequences with V and J called. Part of the clones is not carried over; for the studies checked, unresolved V genes explain less than half of this, and the remainder is unexplained. That table gives V, J and clone size, and the DNA gave D and trimming. Here the sample has roughly 230,000 clones; 88% occur a single time. The ten top clones hold approximately 1.8% of the sample.

Via the germline V gene, CDR1 is ENHRY and CDR2 SYGVKD. The CDR3 contains 16 residues, cysteine and phenylalanine counted. The read is trimmed to its CDR3 DNA, 48 bases read in frame from base 1. V was cut back by 7 bases and J by 3 bases, leaving a gap of 19 bases between them. Each collaborating institution followed its own protocols to collect whole blood in K2EDTA tubes. For TCRbeta analysis, collaborators shipped samples as frozen whole blood, isolated PBMCs, or DNA extracted from either of those sample types. Input material: peripheral blood. This receptor was obtained from a man between 65 and 85 years old with acute or convalescent COVID-19. The rearranged chain carries TRBV10-3 and TRBJ2-1; a tentative D match to TRBD1 spans 7 bases. The CDR3 amino acid sequence is: CAINRDRDFHYNEQFF. The bases read TGTGCCATCAATAGAGACAGGGACTTTCACTACAATGAGCAGTTCTTC.